This T cell receptor (beta chain) was obtained from a study of memory CD4+ T cells and cytomegalovirus serostatus. Overall study results and limits: Median bootstrapped AUC for CMV status was about 0.94 originally, about 0.9 US-trained.

Single viable CD3+CD4+CD8-CD45RO+ cells were sorted as the memory CD4+ T cells. CMV serostatus came from serum IgG against pp150, pp28, p38, p52. This clone was seen a single time. Its antigen is still unknown. The CDR3 contains 14 residues. Germline CDR1 and CDR2: SNHLY and FYNNEI. Unmatched junction bases numbered 7, after V lost 5 bases and J lost 5 bases. The method was immunoSEQ multiplex PCR; TCRdb's version includes in-frame clones alone and lacks a portion of them. The sample includes 50,000 or so clones, roughly four fifths of them seen just once. This chain joins TRBV2 and TRBJ2-7; 9 bases line up with TRBD2. The sequencing sample was made of memory CD4+ T cells from blood. This clonotype originated in an adult in good health and CMV-seronegative. CDR3 residues: CASSPGTSFNEQYF. The CDR3 coding sequence is TGTGCCAGCAGTCCCGGGACTAGCTTCAACGAGCAGTACTTC.